Listed here are 6 T cell receptor beta chains from one sample, sequenced in a study of graft-versus-host responses after intestinal transplantation. Assay: immunoSEQ multiplex PCR; the TCRdb copy retains only in-frame clones and omits some. The sample yields around 130,000 clones, 90% to 95% seen once. These receptors are not linked to any known antigen. The material sequenced was unstimulated CD4+ T cells sorted from spleen or lymph node cells, taken before intestinal transplant. The receptors originated from a human donor who received an intestinal transplant.

The rearrangement joins TRBV20-1 to TRBJ2-7; D remains unclear. Germline V gives CDR1 DFQATT, CDR2 SNEGSKA (reference sequence). The length of the CDR3 is 11 residues. The V gene lost 6 bases and the J gene lost 2 bases, with 8 bases spanning the gap. For the CDR3, the DNA is TGCAGTGCCGTTGGGCCCTACGAGCAGTACTTC. Translating it yields CSAVGPYEQYF.

The genes are TRBV5-5 and TRBJ2-3, with a tentative D call TRBD2 (6 bases). Germline V gene sequence: CDR1 SGHKS, CDR2 YYEKEE (reference sequence). V lost 0 bases and J 0 bases, leaving 14 bases between the germline ends. The CDR3 spans 17 residues. The CDR3 DNA reads TGTGCCAGCAGCTTGGCGGGACTCTCCCGAAGCACAGATACGCAGTATTTT. Translation gives CASSLAGLSRSTDTQYF.

CDR3 nucleotides: TGTGCCAGCAGCCAAGATATCCGAGAGAATGAAGCTTTCTTT. Translated: CASSQDIRENEAFF. The gene calls are TRBV4-2 and TRBJ1-1; no reliable D call. The CDR3 runs 14 residues. Trimming pared 0 bases from V and 7 bases from J, leaving 12 bases between. Per germline, CDR1 LGHNA and CDR2 YNFKEQ.

The DNA of the CDR3 is TGTGCCATCGGGACAGGGGGGGGCAATGAGCAGTTCTTC. It encodes CAIGTGGGNEQFF. The rearrangement joins TRBV10-3 to TRBJ2-1; 11 bases match TRBD1. Germline V gene lookup returns CDR1 ENHRY and CDR2 SYGVKD. The CDR3 is 13 residues long. The ends lost 8 bases at V and 6 bases at J; junction bases unmatched: 3.

The chain links TRBV6-5 to TRBJ1-5; 9 nucleotides align to TRBD1. The germline CDR1 and CDR2 sequences are MNHEY and SVGAGI. The V and J ends lost 6 bases and 7 bases, in that order; junction bases with no gene match: 4. The CDR3 has 13 residues. This CDR3 reads CASRRQGDQPQHF. CDR3 DNA: TGTGCCAGCAGACGACAGGGGGACCAGCCCCAGCATTTT.

The table lists this clone with a few counts. The genes are TRBV5-1 and TRBJ1-1; D unclear. The germline V gene has CDR1 SGHRS and CDR2 YFSETQ. V lost 5 bases and J 0 bases, leaving 5 bases between the germline ends. The CDR3 covers 12 residues. Here the CDR3 reads CASREMNTEAFF. In nucleotides, the CDR3 is TGCGCCAGCAGGGAAATGAACACTGAAGCTTTCTTT.